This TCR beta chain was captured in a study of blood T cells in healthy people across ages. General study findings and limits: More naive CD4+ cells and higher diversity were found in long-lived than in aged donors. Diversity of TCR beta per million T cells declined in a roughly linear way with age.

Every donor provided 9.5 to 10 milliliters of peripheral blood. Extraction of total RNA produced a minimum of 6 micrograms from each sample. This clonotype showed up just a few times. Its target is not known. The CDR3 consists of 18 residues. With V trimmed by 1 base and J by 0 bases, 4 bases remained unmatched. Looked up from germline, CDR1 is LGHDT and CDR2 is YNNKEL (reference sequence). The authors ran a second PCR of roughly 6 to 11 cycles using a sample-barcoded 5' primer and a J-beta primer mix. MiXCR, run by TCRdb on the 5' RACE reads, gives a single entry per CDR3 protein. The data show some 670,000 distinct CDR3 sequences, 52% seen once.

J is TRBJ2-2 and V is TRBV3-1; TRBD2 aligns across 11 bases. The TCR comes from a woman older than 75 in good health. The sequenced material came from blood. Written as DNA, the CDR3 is TGTGCCAGCAGCCAAGTAGCGGGAGGGAAGACGAACACCGGGGAGCTGTTTTTT. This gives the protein CASSQVAGGKTNTGELFF.